This TCR beta chain was recorded in a study of blood T cell repertoires in COVID-19. Study background: PBMCs, B-cell-depleted T cells, or T cells provided the cDNA or gDNA that made up the material.

Concerning this clone: In the same sample, other DNA sequences code for this CDR3.

Libraries were prepared by immunoSEQ multiplex PCR; TCRdb keeps only in-frame clonotypes and omits some of them. The data contain some 160,000 clones, around 80% of them seen just once; the ten biggest clones take up roughly 20%. Sequenced material: PBMCs or T cells enriched from blood (not recorded which). The clonotype was recovered from a woman in her seventies in a cohort exposed to, infected with or recovered from COVID-19 (not recorded which).

CDR3 sequence: CAWSVGGDQPQHF. The DNA of the CDR3 is TGTGCCTGGAGTGTGGGGGGGGATCAGCCCCAGCATTTT. The chain has TRBV30 and TRBJ1-5, with a possible D match to TRBD1 (5 bases). Germline lookup yields CDR1 GTSNPN and CDR2 SVGIG (reference sequence). V lost 0 bases to trimming and J lost 5 bases, with 8 bases between them. This CDR3 has 13 amino acids.